The 26 T cell receptor beta chains given below trace back to one sample, sequenced in a study of T cells in Graves' hyperthyroidism and ophthalmopathy. TCR beta CDR3 regions were amplified from RNA. With the HTBI primer set, the TCR CDR3 went through a first round of RT-PCR. One entry per CDR3 protein, called by TCRdb with MiXCR from the multiplex PCR reads. The sample lists approximately 710,000 distinct CDR3 sequences; approximately 15% were seen once. The sequenced material came from blood. These receptors all come from a man aged 45 to 65 with Graves' hyperthyroidism.

There are many counts of this clonotype. This rearrangement joins TRBV2 to TRBJ2-3; TRBD2 is a possible D gene (5 bases). Germline CDR1 SNHLY, CDR2 FYNNEI. Trimming took off 2 bases at V and 6 bases at J, with 12 bases between the two ends. CDR3 size: 14 residues. In DNA, the CDR3 is TGTGCCAGCAGTGAATCAGCGGTTGGGGATACGCAGTATTTT. It specifies CASSESAVGDTQYF.

In nucleotides, the CDR3 is TGTGCCAGCAGCCCCGAGTTTTCCTACGAGCAGTACTTC. Translated: CASSPEFSYEQYF. This chain uses TRBV7-8 with TRBJ2-7; D ambiguous. V dropped 5 bases and J dropped 1 base, with 9 bases sitting between them. This CDR3 region has 13 residues. Per the germline V gene, CDR1 is SGHVS and CDR2 is FQNEAQ. The whole variable domain, filled in from reference TRBV7-8 and TRBJ2-7, reads GAGVSQSPRYKVAKRGQDVALRCDPISGHVSLFWYQQALGQGPEFLTYFQNEAQLDKSGLPSDRFFAERPEGSVSTLKIQRTQQEDSAVYLCASSPEFSYEQYFGPGTRLTVT.

Concerning this clonotype: A read error may account for a junction end that differs from germline. The rearrangement links TRBV24-1 to TRBJ2-2, with no clear D. This CDR3 has 13 amino acids. Germline V gene lookup returns CDR1 KGHDR and CDR2 SFDVKD. CDR3 sequence: CATQLVNSGELFF. As DNA, the CDR3 is TGTGCCACCCAGTTGGTGAACTCCGGGGAGCTGTTTTTT.

The V and J genes are TRBV19 and TRBJ2-2; 8 nucleotides match TRBD1. The CDR3 is 14 residues long. V dropped 7 bases and J dropped 1; count of bases not matched to a gene: 2. In germline, CDR1 is LNHDA, CDR2 SQIVND (reference sequence). CDR3 protein: CASTTGGNTGELFF. The CDR3 nucleotides are TGTGCCAGTACAACAGGGGGGAACACCGGGGAGCTGTTTTTT.

This clonotype was recorded at least ten times. The rearrangement joins TRBV6-1 to TRBJ2-1; D gene ambiguous. V lost 6 bases to trimming and J lost 0 bases, with 15 bases between them. This CDR3 has 16 amino acids. Germline lookup yields CDR1 MNHNS and CDR2 SASEGT. CDR3 DNA sequence: TGTGCCAGCAGCTTAAAACCTATAAGCTCCTACAATGAGCAGTTCTTC. This encodes CASSLKPISSYNEQFF.

This clonotype was observed a handful of times. The gene calls are TRBV4-1 and TRBJ2-5; D may be TRBD1 or TRBD2 (6 bases each). With 11 bases removed from V and 5 bases from J, the gap between germline ends came to 18 bases. CDR3 length: 13 residues. Germline assignment: CDR1 MGHRA and CDR2 YSYEKL. CDR3 amino acids: CAGAKRRGETQYF. CDR3 coding DNA: TGCGCCGGGGCCAAGCGGAGGGGGGAGACCCAGTACTTC.

This clonotype was picked up many times. This rearrangement joins TRBV6-1 to TRBJ2-1, with D uncertain. This CDR3 comprises 12 residues. V was pared by 5 bases and J by 8 bases, with 10 bases between. Germline loops: CDR1 MNHNS, CDR2 SASEGT. CDR3 sequence: CASSLTPDEQFF. As DNA, the CDR3 is TGTGCCAGCAGTTTGACGCCCGATGAGCAGTTCTTC.

This clonotype turned up a few times. V usage is TRBV28 and J usage is TRBJ2-2, with TRBD2 as a possible D gene (6 bases). Germline CDR1 is MDHEN and CDR2 is SYDVKM. V lost 6 bases and J lost 4, with 12 bases in between. CDR3 length: 14 residues. CDR3 sequence reads: CASSPGVITGELFF. The CDR3 region has the DNA TGTGCCAGCAGCCCGGGAGTAATCACCGGGGAGCTGTTTTTT.

This clonotype showed up just a few times. The chain carries TRBV7-9 and TRBJ1-6; a weak D match, TRBD1 (6 bases). The germline V and J ends were trimmed by 0 bases and 9 bases, with 12 bases remaining between them. The CDR3 is made up of 15 amino acids. Germline-derived CDR1 and CDR2 are SEHNR and FQNEAQ (reference sequence). The CDR3 protein is CASSLARGGRSPLHF. CDR3 bases: TGTGCCAGCAGCTTAGCTCGCGGGGGGCGTTCACCCCTCCACTTT.

This clonotype was recorded many times. The chain carries TRBV12-3 or TRBV12-4 and TRBJ1-5, with 8 bases identical to TRBD1. V trimming: 6 bases; J trimming: 0 bases; junction bases outside the gene matches: 7. The CDR3 runs to 16 residues. The CDR3 reads CASSRGGQGSNQPQHF. In DNA, the CDR3 is TGTGCCAGCAGCCGGGGAGGACAGGGTAGCAATCAGCCCCAGCATTTT.

The CDR3 reads CASSPGGISQETQYF. CDR3 nucleotides: TGTGCCAGCAGCCCCGGAGGGATCTCCCAAGAGACCCAGTACTTC. The V call is TRBV7-9, the J call TRBJ2-5; tentatively, D is TRBD2 (6 bases). The CDR3 sequence is 15 residues long. Germline V CDR1 and CDR2: SEHNR, FQNEAQ (reference sequence). V lost 5 bases and J lost 1, with 14 bases in between. Based on the CDR3 plus reference TRBV7-9 and TRBJ2-5, the full variable domain is DTGVSQNPRHKITKRGQNVTFRCDPISEHNRLYWYRQTLGQGPEFLTYFQNEAQLEKSRLLSDRFSAERPKGSFSTLEIQRTEQGDSAMYLCASSPGGISQETQYFGPGTRLLVL.

The rearrangement joins TRBV24-1 to TRBJ2-1; weak D call: TRBD1 (6 bases). The CDR3 consists of 16 residues. Trimming shortened V by 3 bases and J by 7 bases, and 18 bases separated the two germline ends. Germline-derived CDR1 and CDR2 are KGHDR and SFDVKD. The chain's CDR3 is CATSDPPTGLGNEQFF. CDR3 bases: TGTGCCACCAGTGATCCGCCGACAGGTTTGGGGAATGAGCAGTTCTTC.

This clonotype was counted many times. The V call is TRBV28, the J call TRBJ2-1; D remains ambiguous. Germline lookup yields CDR1 MDHEN and CDR2 SYDVKM. V was pared by 5 bases and J by 1 base, with 15 bases between. CDR3 length: 16 residues. CDR3 sequence reads: CASSPRSAVSYNEQFF. DNA of the CDR3: TGTGCCAGCAGTCCCAGGAGCGCGGTATCCTACAATGAGCAGTTCTTC.

This clonotype has a count of ten or more. The CDR3 region is CASSAGREVDEQFF. The CDR3 nucleotides read TGTGCCAGCAGCGCAGGTCGGGAGGTGGATGAGCAGTTCTTC. The genes are TRBV28 and TRBJ2-1; 7 bases are a match to TRBD2. The CDR3 consists of 14 residues. With 6 bases clipped from V and 8 bases from J, the junction kept 10 bases outside the gene matches. Germline-derived CDR1 and CDR2 are MDHEN and SYDVKM.

The sample holds many counts of this clonotype. The chain recombines TRBV12-3 or TRBV12-4 with TRBJ2-1; D remains unclear. There are 12 residues in the CDR3. Trimming left V 6 bases short and J 12 bases short, with 15 bases between. In nucleotides, the CDR3 is TGTGCCAGCAGCTACGACCCCACGGGGCAGTTCTTC. It translates to CASSYDPTGQFF.

The sample holds many counts of this clonotype. The chain couples TRBV11-2 to TRBJ2-7; TRBD2 matches 11 bases. The junction had 3 bases not matched to a gene; V was cut back by 5 bases and J by 3 bases. Germline V gene lookup returns CDR1 SGHAT and CDR2 FQNNGV. The CDR3 totals 14 residues. For the CDR3, the DNA is TGTGCCAGCAGCCGGGGACTAGCGGTCTACGAGCAGTACTTC. Translation gives CASSRGLAVYEQYF. Together with reference TRBV11-2 and TRBJ2-7, the CDR3 gives the full variable domain: EAGVAQSPRYKIIEKRQSVAFWCNPISGHATLYWYQQILGQGPKLLIQFQNNGVVDDSQLPKDRFSAERLKGVDSTLKIQPAKLEDSAVYLCASSRGLAVYEQYFGPGTRLTVT.

For this clonotype: A much larger clone sits a single nucleotide away, making a read error possible. This chain connects TRBV28 to TRBJ2-1; 8 nucleotides match TRBD2. The CDR3 is 16 residues long. Per the germline V gene, CDR1 is MDHEN and CDR2 is SYDVKM. The ends lost 6 bases at V and 1 base at J; junction bases unmatched: 8. The CDR3 is CASSRWSGGSYNEQFF. The CDR3 nucleotides read TGTGCCAGCAGCCGATGGAGCGGGGGTTCCTACAATGAGCAGTTCTTC.

This clonotype was counted at least ten times. The chain couples TRBV30 to TRBJ1-1; 7 positions agree with TRBD1. Germline CDR1 is GTSNPN and CDR2 is SVGIG (reference sequence). This CDR3 comprises 13 residues. V lost 3 bases to trimming and J lost 4 bases; unmatched junction nucleotides: 5. The CDR3 here is CAWRADRATEAFF. The CDR3 coding sequence is TGTGCCTGGAGAGCCGACAGGGCCACTGAAGCTTTCTTT.

The genes are TRBV14 and TRBJ2-1; 7 positions match TRBD2. Germline CDR1 reads SGHDN; CDR2 reads FVKESK. The CDR3 runs 16 residues. V shed 4 bases, J shed 3 bases, and the junction held 9 bases outside the gene matches. The CDR3 sequence is CASSLPSGKNYNEQFF. CDR3 in DNA: TGTGCCAGCAGCCTGCCTAGCGGAAAAAACTACAATGAGCAGTTCTTC.

The chain carries TRBV7-2 and TRBJ2-3; 11 bases are a match to TRBD2. V lost 1 base to trimming and J lost 5 bases; unmatched junction nucleotides: 5. Germline V gene sequence: CDR1 SGHTA, CDR2 FQGNSA. CDR3 length: 16 residues. In DNA form, the CDR3 reads TGTGCCAGCAGCTTAGAGTTGCTAGCGGGAGGAGATACGCAGTATTTT. This sequence encodes CASSLELLAGGDTQYF.

The gene calls are TRBV7-2 and TRBJ1-5; D is unclear. V was trimmed by 4 bases and J by 6 bases, leaving 13 bases between them. This CDR3 has 14 residues. From germline, CDR1 is SGHTA and CDR2 FQGNSA. CDR3 nucleotides: TGTGCCAGCAGCTCGACCAATAGAGGTCAGCCCCAGCATTTT. Amino acids: CASSSTNRGQPQHF. Full variable domain (rest looked up from reference TRBV7-2 and TRBJ1-5): GAGVSQSPSNKVTEKGKDVELRCDPISGHTALYWYRQSLGQGLEFLIYFQGNSAPDKSGLPSDRFSAERTGGSVSTLTIQRTQQEDSAVYLCASSSTNRGQPQHFGDGTRLSIL.

This clonotype was observed at least ten times. This chain's CDR3 is CASSAGTSFYEQFF. The CDR3 nucleotides read TGTGCCAGCAGCGCCGGGACTAGCTTCTATGAGCAGTTCTTC. The chain has TRBV2 and TRBJ2-1, with TRBD2 matching over 9 bases. Germline lookup yields CDR1 SNHLY and CDR2 FYNNEI. The CDR3 covers 14 residues. The junction had 8 bases not matched to a gene; V was cut back by 6 bases and J by 8 bases.

At least ten counts were recorded for this clonotype. The chain's CDR3 is CATSLGQGYEQYF. DNA of the CDR3: TGTGCCACCAGTTTAGGACAGGGATACGAGCAGTACTTC. The chain combines TRBV24-1 with TRBJ2-7; TRBD1 agrees at 8 bases. Germline V gene lookup returns CDR1 KGHDR and CDR2 SFDVKD. The CDR3 spans 13 residues. After removal of 6 bases from V and 4 bases from J, the junction contained 4 bases not matched to a gene.

This clonotype was observed at least ten times. The chain combines TRBV10-2 with TRBJ2-2, with TRBD2 matching over 15 bases. Germline-derived CDR1 and CDR2 are WSHSY and SAAADI. V was clipped by 10 bases and J by 5 bases; unmatched bases: 11. The CDR3 runs to 17 residues. The CDR3 nucleotides read TGCGCCACCCACGGACTAGCGGGAGGGCCGATGACCGGGGAGCTGTTTTTT. Protein sequence: CATHGLAGGPMTGELFF.

Details on this clonotype: A single base separates this from a much larger clone, so it may be a read error. This chain joins TRBV5-1 and TRBJ2-2; D gene unclear. The germline CDR1 and CDR2 sequences are SGHRS and YFSETQ. The CDR3 is made up of 14 amino acids. DNA for the CDR3: TGCGCCAGCAGCTTGGATTCGAACGCCGGGGAGCTGTTTTTT. It codes for CASSLDSNAGELFF.

This clonotype was observed a few times. The chain recombines TRBV7-2 with TRBJ1-5; the match to TRBD1 covers 7 bases. The trim removed 5 bases at V and 7 bases at J, leaving 14 bases unmatched. Germline CDR1 is SGHTA and CDR2 is FQGNSA. This CDR3 is 16 amino acids long. This CDR3 reads CASSAGGGLRGQPQHF. CDR3 in DNA: TGTGCCAGCAGCGCAGGGGGGGGTTTAAGAGGACAGCCCCAGCATTTT.